The clone carrying this TCR beta chain was found a few times. TCRdb re-called the RACE reads with MiXCR, one entry per CDR3 protein. Altogether fewer than 85,000 distinct CDR3 sequences are present, 8.6% being singletons, with the ten largest covering over 1.5%. Time point: healthy volunteer bleed at 6 weeks. Before extraction, the whole blood was not fractionated, and total RNA was taken from it. This specimen comes from a study of human T cells and chemical hapten exposure. The sequence was obtained from a male donor in good health. Some clones in this sample may be carry-over from other donors' samples. The specimen was whole blood.

The CDR3, as DNA: TGTGCCAGCAACCTATGGACAGGGAAGGAGACCCAGTACTTC. Residues: CASNLWTGKETQYF. The V call is TRBV7-9, the J call TRBJ2-5; 8 positions match TRBD1. CDR1 and CDR2 from the germline V gene are SEHNR and FQNEAQ (reference sequence). The CDR3 has 14 residues. The trim removed 7 bases at V and 5 bases at J, leaving 9 bases unmatched.